This paragraph covers one TCR beta chain sequence. The record originates from a study of blood T cell repertoires in COVID-19. Study summary: Material from acute and convalescent COVID-19 was sourced from the United States, Italy and Spain. T cells, B-cell-depleted T cells, or PBMCs supplied cDNA or gDNA.

Germline V CDR1 and CDR2: LNHDA, SQIVND (reference sequence). This CDR3 spans 14 amino acids. Trimming shortened V by 5 bases and J by 10 bases, and 20 bases separated the two germline ends. Clones were sequenced by immunoSEQ multiplex PCR, and TCRdb holds only the in-frame ones, with some missing. The sample comprises about 100,000 clones, roughly 87% of which are singletons, and 7% to 9% rests with the top ten. The sequencing sample was made of peripheral blood. This chain uses TRBV19 with TRBJ1-2; D might be TRBD1 (5 bases). The source of this sequence is a man aged 25-45 years in a cohort sampled during active COVID-19. The CDR3, as DNA: TGTGCCAGTAGTCCGGATAGGGGCCAGGCTGACTACACCTTC. It specifies CASSPDRGQADYTF.